The 12 T cell receptor beta chains listed next were all sequenced from one sample in a study of human T cells and chemical hapten exposure. Regarding time point: pre-sensitization, week 0. The sample's treatment: therapeutic diphenylcyclopropenone sensitization with weekly scalp DPC. TCRdb independently ran MiXCR on the RACE reads; one entry per CDR3 protein. The repertoire holds about 270,000 distinct CDR3 sequences, 7.7% seen once, with more than 1% in the top ten. The sequencing here drew on whole blood, taken in connection with sensitization to the hapten diphenylcyclopropenone (DPC). These receptors were obtained from a man aged 18-30 years with alopecia areata. Some clones in this sample may be carry-over from other donors' samples.

A few counts support this clonotype. The chain is built from TRBV29-1 and TRBJ2-1, with TRBD1 as a possible D gene (5 bases). Germline loops: CDR1 SQVTM, CDR2 ANQGSEA. This CDR3 is built from 12 residues. V was cut by 7 bases and J by 10 bases, with 17 bases left in between. CDR3 in amino acids: CSGWEGVSEQFF. The CDR3 bases are TGCAGCGGTTGGGAAGGGGTGTCAGAGCAGTTCTTC.

The V call is TRBV28, the J call TRBJ2-7; the D gene could be TRBD1 or TRBD2 (5 bases each). Germline lookup yields CDR1 MDHEN and CDR2 SYDVKM. CDR3 length: 15 amino acids. V lost 7 bases, J lost 2 bases, and 18 bases lay in between. CDR3 in DNA: TGTGCCAGCACCAGTTCGGGGACGGACACCTACGAGCAGTACTTC. This encodes CASTSSGTDTYEQYF.

This clonotype was counted a few times. The rearrangement links TRBV28 to TRBJ1-4; the D is unclear. Germline values: CDR1 MDHEN, CDR2 SYDVKM. The V end was cut by 2 bases, the J end by 4 bases, with 8 bases between. This CDR3 is built from 14 residues. CDR3 region: CASSLAEVNEKLFF. The CDR3 DNA sequence: TGTGCCAGCAGTTTAGCCGAGGTTAATGAAAAACTGTTTTTT.

This clonotype was seen more than once but under ten times. The gene calls are TRBV6-1 and TRBJ1-1; D is unclear. Germline V gene lookup returns CDR1 MNHNS and CDR2 SASEGT. The length of the CDR3 is 16 residues. The germline V and J ends were trimmed by 2 bases and 1 base, with 14 bases remaining between them. As DNA, the CDR3 is TGTGCCAGCAGTGAAAATCGCGGACGGACGAACACTGAAGCTTTCTTT. Translated: CASSENRGRTNTEAFF.

This clonotype occurred a few times. The chain links TRBV6-2 or TRBV6-3 to TRBJ2-5; D call uncertain. This CDR3 has 10 residues. In germline, CDR1 is MNHEY, CDR2 SVGEGT. V lost 4 bases and J lost 11, with 8 bases in between. CDR3 protein: CASSSPVQYF. The CDR3 region has the DNA TGTGCCAGCAGTTCCCCCGTTCAGTACTTC.

The V gene is TRBV4-3, the J gene TRBJ1-1, with no clear D. The CDR3 spans 11 residues. V was clipped by 0 bases and J by 7 bases, with 3 bases between them. In germline, CDR1 is LGHNA, CDR2 YSLEER. CDR3 protein: CASSQEYEAFF. In nucleotides, the CDR3 is TGCGCCAGCAGCCAAGAATATGAAGCTTTCTTT.

This sequence joins TRBV4-3 and TRBJ2-7; D ambiguous. V was shortened by 0 bases and J by 7 bases, with 16 bases between the two germline ends. Germline V gives CDR1 LGHNA, CDR2 YSLEER. This CDR3 contains 15 residues. CDR3 amino acids: CASSQDAPSSWEQYV. Here the CDR3 DNA reads TGCGCCAGCAGCCAAGATGCCCCTTCCTCGTGGGAGCAGTACGTC.

Only a few counts were recorded for this clonotype. The V call is TRBV6-5, the J call TRBJ2-7, with 7 positions matching TRBD1. Germline CDR1 is MNHEY and CDR2 is SVGAGI. CDR3 length equals 14 residues. With 6 bases clipped from V and 0 bases from J, the junction kept 5 bases outside the gene matches. CDR3 nucleotides: TGTGCCAGCAGGCAGACAGGGAGCTCCTACGAGCAGTACGTC. As protein: CASRQTGSSYEQYV.

At least ten counts were recorded for this clonotype. The V and J genes are TRBV7-6 and TRBJ2-3; 8 bases match TRBD2. CDR1 and CDR2 from the germline V gene are SGHVS and FNYEAQ. V was pared by 5 bases and J by 0 bases, with 7 bases of the junction left unmatched. The CDR3 has 16 residues. DNA of the CDR3: TGTGCCAGCAGCCCTCCGCGGGGGGTTAGCACAGATACGCAGTATTTT. Translated, it gives CASSPPRGVSTDTQYF.

This rearrangement joins TRBV10-3 to TRBJ2-3; D may be TRBD1 (5 bases). The CDR3 spans 15 residues. Germline loops: CDR1 ENHRY, CDR2 SYGVKD. V lost 4 bases to trimming and J lost 0 bases, with 11 bases between them. CDR3 DNA sequence: TGTGCCATCAGTGGTACAGGAAGTAGCACAGATACGCAGTATTTT. Translated, it gives CAISGTGSSTDTQYF.

This clonotype was counted ten times or more. This chain links TRBV10-1 with TRBJ2-5; possibly TRBD1 for D (5 bases). Germline assignment: CDR1 WNHNN and CDR2 SYGVQD (reference sequence). Trimming stripped 4 bases from V and 5 bases from J, with 11 bases between. CDR3 size: 13 residues. DNA for the CDR3: TGCGCCAGCAGTGGCGGCAGGGCGGAGACCCAGTACTTC. This sequence encodes CASSGGRAETQYF.

The chain combines TRBV2 with TRBJ2-2; the D gene is possibly TRBD1 (6 bases). Per the germline V gene, CDR1 is SNHLY and CDR2 is FYNNEI. Trimming shortened V by 5 bases and J by 4 bases, and 11 bases separated the two germline ends. This CDR3 comprises 14 residues. CDR3 in DNA: TGTGCCAGCAGTAGGACAGCTTTCACCGGGGAGCTGTTTTTT. Translated, it gives CASSRTAFTGELFF.